This T cell receptor (beta chain) was observed in a study of T cell responses to AZD1222 COVID-19 vaccine. Study-level background: Pooled in the analysis were second doses at about 4 or about 12 weeks. Overall study results and limits: Most donors were white British, females outnumbered males, and clonal diversity was possibly underestimated.

Comment on this clone: What it binds is unknown.

Clones were read by immunoSEQ multiplex PCR, and TCRdb kept only the in-frame ones, dropping some. The sample contains 85,000 to 110,000 clones, around 92% of which appear only once. The germline V and J ends were trimmed by 6 bases and 4 bases, with 16 bases remaining between them. The CDR3 contains 15 residues. Germline-derived CDR1 and CDR2 are MNHEY and SVGEGT. This chain connects TRBV6-2 or TRBV6-3 to TRBJ1-5; D is perhaps TRBD1 (5 bases). The sequence derives from an adult in good health. The sequenced sample was peripheral blood, obtained on day 0 of AZD1222 vaccination. CDR3: CASSRAELGNQPQHF. In DNA form, the CDR3 reads TGTGCCAGCAGCAGGGCCGAGCTGGGGAATCAGCCCCAGCATTTT.